The 2 T cell receptor beta chains given below trace back to one sample, sequenced in a study of blood T cells in healthy people across ages. Using a J-beta primer mix together with a sample-barcoded 5' primer, a second PCR was run for about 7 to 12 cycles. TCRdb reanalysed the 5' RACE reads using MiXCR and keeps one entry per CDR3 protein. The sample lists about 780,000 distinct CDR3 sequences, 20% to 30% seen once, with 3% in the top ten. These data also formed part of another study, on T cells of mothers and their children.

The specimen was blood. These receptors all stem from a boy between 10 and 17 years old in good health.

The V gene is TRBV27, the J gene TRBJ2-1, with D unclear. V gave up 0 bases and J gave up 1 base, with 13 bases separating them. The CDR3 has 17 residues. From germline, CDR1 is MNHEY and CDR2 SMNVEV (reference sequence). Here the CDR3 reads CASSLSSDWGSYNEQFF. For the CDR3, the DNA is TGTGCCAGCAGTTTATCCAGCGACTGGGGATCCTACAATGAGCAGTTCTTC.

This chain joins TRBV19 and TRBJ1-4, with D hard to call. This CDR3 contains 18 residues. Trimming took 6 bases from V and 8 from J, leaving 28 bases between them. The germline CDR1 and CDR2 sequences are LNHDA and SQIVND (reference sequence). CDR3 in amino acids: CASRHLVSRVKVDEKLFF. The CDR3 DNA reads TGTGCCAGTAGGCACCTAGTATCGAGGGTGAAGGTCGACGAAAAACTGTTTTTT.